Sequencing of this T cell receptor (beta chain) was carried out in a study of shared clonotypes between healthy human individuals. For the study at large: Each donor contributed plates that comprised three CD4 naive, three CD4 memory, two CD8 naive and one CD8 memory.

Whole-study results and caveats: An effect of sequencing depth on clonotype sharing among donors was expected. Large depth notwithstanding, sorted-subset sequencing proved incomplete by rarefaction.

The germline V and J ends were trimmed by 4 bases and 0 bases, with 10 bases remaining between them. This CDR3 is 15 amino acids long. The germline gives CDR1 LNHDA, CDR2 SQIVND (reference sequence). Profiled with immunoSEQ multiplex PCR; TCRdb holds only in-frame clones, not every one. The sample lists a few million clones, roughly 92% occurring once. Donors were Caucasian adults residing in Nashville, Tennessee, USA. With regard to this clone: The target antigen is unknown.

The chain combines TRBV19 with TRBJ1-3; the D gene is possibly TRBD1 (6 bases). The sequence derives from a man between 18 and 35 years old in good health. The sample comprised naive CD4+ T cells sorted from blood. Sample subset: CD45RA+ positively selected. CDR3 loop: CASSTQGTSGNTIYF. The CDR3 DNA is TGTGCCAGTAGTACACAGGGAACCTCTGGAAACACCATATATTTT.